One sample yielded the 27 T cell receptor beta chains listed below, sequenced in a study of OX40 agonist ivuxolimab in advanced cancers. Method: immunoSEQ multiplex PCR; TCRdb's copy keeps in-frame clones and lacks some. The table includes fewer than 55,000 clones, about 81% detected once. The sample consisted of CD4+ or CD8+ T cells sorted from blood, taken in a trial of the OX40 agonist ivuxolimab. Source of these receptors: an adult with an advanced solid tumor such as melanoma, head and neck, liver or kidney cancer.

V is TRBV15 and J is TRBJ2-2; no clear D gene. CDR3 length equals 14 residues. CDR1 and CDR2 from the germline V gene are LNHNV and YYDKDF (reference sequence). V was clipped by 5 bases and J by 6 bases, with 13 bases between them. This CDR3 is CATSPGPRSGELFF. The CDR3 DNA reads TGTGCCACCAGCCCCGGGCCACGGTCCGGGGAGCTGTTTTTT.

This clone was counted once. This chain links TRBV9 with TRBJ2-1; no clear D. This CDR3 spans 14 amino acids. Trimming cost V 3 bases and J 0 bases, with 7 bases left between them. Germline V gives CDR1 SGDLS, CDR2 YYNGEE. The CDR3 DNA follows: TGTGCCAGCAGCGGAGTTAGCTCCTACAATGAGCAGTTCTTC. Amino acid sequence: CASSGVSSYNEQFF.

The V call is TRBV28, the J call TRBJ1-1, with TRBD1 as a possible D gene (5 bases). The CDR3 consists of 14 residues. Deletions cut 2 bases from V and 4 bases from J, with 11 bases between. Per germline, CDR1 MDHEN and CDR2 SYDVKM. The CDR3 bases are TGTGCCAGCAGTTTAAGGACGGGGGTCACTGAAGCTTTCTTT. Its translation is CASSLRTGVTEAFF.

The chain recombines TRBV14 with TRBJ2-5; D may be TRBD1 (7 bases). V was cut by 4 bases and J by 2 bases, with 14 bases left in between. Germline V gene lookup returns CDR1 SGHDN and CDR2 FVKESK. The CDR3 is made up of 15 amino acids. This chain's CDR3 is CASSPRTGGQETQYF. CDR3 sequence (DNA): TGTGCCAGCAGCCCCCGGACAGGAGGGCAAGAGACCCAGTACTTC. Full variable domain (missing parts from reference TRBV14 and TRBJ2-5): EAGVTQFPSHSVIEKGQTVTLRCDPISGHDNLYWYRRVMGKEIKFLLHFVKESKQDESGMPNNRFLAERTGGTYSTLKVQPAELEDSGVYFCASSPRTGGQETQYFGPGTRLLVL.

The chain has TRBV28 and TRBJ1-1; possible D gene TRBD1, 6 bases. Germline lookup yields CDR1 MDHEN and CDR2 SYDVKM. The germline V and J ends were trimmed by 5 bases and 5 bases, with 15 bases remaining between them. The CDR3 is 14 amino acids. The CDR3: CASSVRGRWTEAFF. The CDR3 DNA is TGTGCCAGCAGTGTACGGGGGCGATGGACTGAAGCTTTCTTT. Based on the CDR3 plus reference TRBV28 and TRBJ1-1, the full variable domain is DVKVTQSSRYLVKRTGEKVFLECVQDMDHENMFWYRQDPGLGLRLIYFSYDVKMKEKGDIPEGYSVSREKKERFSLILESASTNQTSMYLCASSVRGRWTEAFFGQGTRLTVV.

This sequence joins TRBV5-5 and TRBJ2-3; TRBD1 is a possible D gene (6 bases). CDR3 size: 15 residues. V was trimmed by 3 bases and J by 4 bases, leaving 15 bases between them. CDR1 and CDR2 from the germline V gene are SGHKS and YYEKEE (reference sequence). CDR3 sequence reads: CASSSEGVAADTQYF. Here the CDR3 DNA reads TGTGCCAGCAGCTCCGAGGGGGTAGCAGCAGATACGCAGTATTTT.

Only one count was recorded for this clone. The V gene is TRBV6-6, the J gene TRBJ2-7; D perhaps matches TRBD1 (7 bases). Germline CDR1 MNHNY, CDR2 SVGAGI (reference sequence). V was pared by 5 bases and J by 4 bases, with 15 bases between. The CDR3 runs to 14 residues. This chain's CDR3 is CASSDQTGRYEQYF. The DNA of the CDR3 is TGTGCCAGCAGTGACCAGACAGGGAGGTACGAGCAGTACTTC.

This chain connects TRBV7-6 to TRBJ1-2; no reliable D call. The length of the CDR3 is 13 residues. CDR1 and CDR2 (germline): SGHVS, FNYEAQ. V lost 1 base and J lost 5, with 8 bases in between. CDR3 sequence (DNA): TGTGCCAGCAGCTTAGGGACCTATTATGGCTACACCTTC. Encoded protein: CASSLGTYYGYTF.

The chain links TRBV28 to TRBJ1-3, with D uncertain. Germline CDR1 and CDR2: MDHEN and SYDVKM. This CDR3 contains 17 residues. V dropped 7 bases and J dropped 1 base, with 20 bases sitting between them. CDR3 loop: CASISPRGATSGNTIYF. The CDR3 DNA sequence: TGTGCCAGCATTTCCCCTAGAGGAGCCACGTCTGGAAACACCATATATTTT.

The V and J genes are TRBV28 and TRBJ2-7; weak D call: TRBD2 (5 bases). Deletions cut 3 bases from V and 3 bases from J, with 9 bases between. Germline V gene data show CDR1 as MDHEN and CDR2 as SYDVKM. This CDR3 region has 13 residues. CDR3 nucleotides: TGTGCCAGCAGTTTGCCCGCGGGCTACGAGCAGTACTTC. Protein sequence: CASSLPAGYEQYF.

The chain uses TRBV4-1 and TRBJ2-7, with 14 nucleotides matching TRBD2. Trimming at V came to 4 bases and at J to 2 bases, leaving 10 bases not matched to a gene. Germline CDR1 is MGHRA and CDR2 is YSYEKL. The CDR3 covers 18 residues. As DNA, the CDR3 is TGCGCCAGCAGCCGGACTAGCGGGAGGACCCAAACCACCTACGAGCAGTACTTC. It specifies CASSRTSGRTQTTYEQYF.

This clone was detected a few times. J is TRBJ2-2 and V is TRBV2; 8 bases are shared with TRBD2. Per germline, CDR1 SNHLY and CDR2 FYNNEI. CDR3 size: 14 residues. The ends lost 7 bases at V and 6 bases at J; junction bases unmatched: 7. The chain's CDR3 is CASTPGRGAGELFF. CDR3 DNA sequence: TGTGCCAGCACCCCCGGGAGGGGGGCCGGGGAGCTGTTTTTT.

The chain couples TRBV18 to TRBJ1-1; 9 bases match TRBD1. With 3 bases clipped from V and 7 bases from J, the junction kept 9 bases outside the gene matches. CDR1 and CDR2 from the germline V gene are KGHSH and LQKENI. The CDR3 sequence is 15 residues long. CDR3 DNA: TGTGCCAGCTCACCCCTTACCCCGGGACAGGGTGAAGCTTTCTTT. Translated, it gives CASSPLTPGQGEAFF.

The chain is built from TRBV7-3 and TRBJ2-3; 9 bases match TRBD2. The CDR3 length is 16 residues. Germline V gene lookup returns CDR1 SGHTA and CDR2 FQGTGA. J lost 4 bases, V lost 6 bases, and 11 bases had no gene match. This CDR3 reads CASRASGTGGADTQYF. The CDR3 nucleotides read TGTGCCAGCAGGGCTAGCGGGACCGGAGGGGCAGATACGCAGTATTTT.

This clone was detected a few times. The gene calls are TRBV6-1 and TRBJ2-3; D is perhaps TRBD2 (5 bases). V gave up 6 bases and J gave up 2 bases, with 12 bases separating them. CDR1 and CDR2 (germline): MNHNS, SASEGT. This CDR3 has 14 amino acids. The CDR3 protein is CASRSSVVTDTQYF. For the CDR3, the DNA is TGTGCCAGCAGGAGTAGCGTTGTCACAGATACGCAGTATTTT.

The V call is TRBV6-5, the J call TRBJ2-1, with 7 bases lining up with TRBD2. This CDR3 spans 15 amino acids. Trimming cost V 2 bases and J 6 bases; bases outside gene matches: 7. Germline V gene lookup returns CDR1 MNHEY and CDR2 SVGAGI. CDR3 sequence: CASSYAAGPSNEQFF. The CDR3 region has the DNA TGTGCCAGCAGTTACGCAGCGGGACCCTCCAATGAGCAGTTCTTC.

V is TRBV10-1 and J is TRBJ2-2; D unclear. Germline CDR1 WNHNN, CDR2 SYGVQD (reference sequence). The ends were cut back, 8 bases at V and 1 base at J, with 5 bases in the middle. The CDR3 covers 12 residues. The DNA of the CDR3 is TGCGCCAGCTCCAAGAACACCGGGGAGCTGTTTTTT. It is translated as CASSKNTGELFF.

Only a few counts were recorded for this clone. The rearrangement links TRBV5-1 to TRBJ2-3; 8 nucleotides line up with TRBD2. V dropped 4 bases and J dropped 5; count of bases not matched to a gene: 9. The CDR3 sequence is 15 residues long. The germline gives CDR1 SGHRS, CDR2 YFSETQ. DNA for the CDR3: TGCGCCAGCAGCATTCCAGCGGGAGTTGAAGATACGCAGTATTTT. The encoded protein is CASSIPAGVEDTQYF.

This chain uses TRBV6-5 with TRBJ2-7, with D possibly TRBD2 on 5 matching bases. Trimming removed 10 bases at V and 0 bases at J, with 16 bases between. The CDR3 length is 14 residues. Germline V lookup: CDR1 MNHEY, CDR2 SVGAGI. CDR3 sequence: CATTGAVNSYEQYF. CDR3 bases: TGTGCCACTACCGGAGCGGTAAACTCCTACGAGCAGTACTTC.

This chain links TRBV5-8 with TRBJ1-1, with D perhaps TRBD1 (6 bases). Germline-derived CDR1 and CDR2 are SGHTS and YDEGEE. The CDR3 covers 17 residues. V gave up 0 bases and J gave up 1 base, with 16 bases separating them. CDR3 sequence: CASSLVWGAVGNTEAFF. The CDR3 DNA reads as TGTGCCAGCAGCTTGGTATGGGGGGCCGTGGGGAACACTGAAGCTTTCTTT.

The rearrangement links TRBV30 to TRBJ1-5; D not certain. The germline CDR1 and CDR2 sequences are GTSNPN and SVGIG (reference sequence). V was trimmed by 3 bases and J by 0 bases, leaving 9 bases between them. This CDR3 has 14 amino acids. The CDR3 region is CAWSQDYSNQPQHF. CDR3 bases: TGTGCCTGGAGCCAAGACTATAGCAATCAGCCCCAGCATTTT.

The rearrangement links TRBV9 to TRBJ1-1; D possibly corresponds to TRBD1 (5 bases). CDR1 is SGDLS, CDR2 YYNGEE, per germline. This CDR3 comprises 11 residues. Between the trimmed V and J ends, which lost 7 bases and 5 bases, there was a span of 9 bases. DNA for the CDR3: TGTGCCAGCGCGACAGAGACTGAAGCTTTCTTT. This codes for CASATETEAFF. The entire variable domain, with the rest obtained from reference TRBV9 and TRBJ1-1, is as follows: DSGVTQTPKHLITATGQRVTLRCSPRSGDLSVYWYQQSLDQGLQFLIQYYNGEERAKGNILERFSAQQFPDLHSELNLSSLELGDSALYFCASATETEAFFGQGTRLTVV.

This sequence joins TRBV25-1 and TRBJ1-4; no clear D. The ends were cut back, 2 bases at V and 8 bases at J, with 15 bases in the middle. Germline V CDR1 and CDR2: MGHDK, SYGVNS. This CDR3 has 15 amino acids. CDR3: CASSEPRVLREKLFF. As DNA, the CDR3 is TGTGCCAGCAGTGAACCAAGGGTGTTGCGGGAAAAACTGTTTTTT. Full variable domain (remainder filled in from reference TRBV25-1 and TRBJ1-4): EADIYQTPRYLVIGTGKKITLECSQTMGHDKMYWYQQDPGMELHLIHYSYGVNSTEKGDLSSESTVSRIRTEHFPLTLESARPSHTSQYLCASSEPRVLREKLFFGSGTQLSVL.

This chain uses TRBV2 with TRBJ1-5; D perhaps matches TRBD1 (5 bases). Germline loops: CDR1 SNHLY, CDR2 FYNNEI. The CDR3 has 13 residues. V was clipped by 8 bases and J by 3 bases, with 11 bases between them. The CDR3 sequence: CASDRGANQPQHF. In DNA, the CDR3 is TGTGCCAGCGACAGAGGGGCCAATCAGCCCCAGCATTTT.

The chain links TRBV29-1 to TRBJ1-3; D is ambiguous. Germline CDR1 and CDR2: SQVTM and ANQGSEA. V was shortened by 1 base and J by 4 bases, with 11 bases between the two germline ends. This CDR3 spans 14 amino acids. Written as DNA, the CDR3 is TGCAGCGTTGAAGCGGGCGGAGTAGGAAACACCATATATTTT. It codes for CSVEAGGVGNTIYF.

The chain has TRBV15 and TRBJ2-5, with 7 bases matching TRBD2. Germline CDR1 is LNHNV and CDR2 is YYDKDF (reference sequence). This CDR3 spans 16 amino acids. Trimming at V came to 1 base and at J to 2 bases, leaving 7 bases not matched to a gene. In DNA form, the CDR3 reads TGTGCCACCAGCAGAGTGGGCGGGAGTTATCAAGAGACCCAGTACTTC. It is translated as CATSRVGGSYQETQYF. The full variable domain, rest sourced from reference TRBV15 and TRBJ2-5, is DAMVIQNPRYQVTQFGKPVTLSCSQTLNHNVMYWYQQKSSQAPKLLFHYYDKDFNNEADTPDNFQSRRPNTSFCFLDIRSPGLGDTAMYLCATSRVGGSYQETQYFGPGTRLLVL.

V gene TRBV18 combines with J gene TRBJ1-4, with TRBD1 matching 8 bases. CDR1 and CDR2 from the germline V gene are KGHSH and LQKENI. The length of the CDR3 is 15 residues. The ends lost 0 bases at V and 8 bases at J; junction bases unmatched: 5. The CDR3: CASSPPGTGREKLFF. CDR3 coding DNA: TGTGCCAGCTCACCACCCGGGACAGGCAGGGAAAAACTGTTTTTT.